Detailed here is one T cell receptor (beta chain). No antigen is known for it. The time point denotes: newly diagnosed GD, antithyroid drugs for less than 3 months. TCR sequences were obtained from RNA taken from PBMCs. The diagnosis of Graves' disease used American Thyroid Association guidelines. Germline V gene data show CDR1 as LNHDA and CDR2 as SQIVND (reference sequence). Trimming stripped 5 bases from V and 0 bases from J, with 8 bases between. The length of the CDR3 is 13 residues. The sample is drawn from a study of regulatory T cells in long-lasting Graves disease. General study points: Sample size was small, which may have lowered accuracy.

Arm-PCR with iRepertoire HTBI primers amplified the CDR3 regions for these TCR beta libraries. TCRdb used MiXCR to reprocess the multiplex PCR reads, holding one entry per CDR3 protein. The sample includes 560,000 or so distinct CDR3 sequences, about 16% seen only once; the top ten take around 13%. This same sample was also taken into another study, of T cells in Graves' hyperthyroidism and ophthalmopathy. From that paper: HTBI primers were employed in a first-round RT-PCR of the TCR CDR3.

The sequences come from peripheral blood mononuclear cells (PBMCs), collected at new diagnosis, from a patient treated with antithyroid drugs. This chain uses TRBV19 with TRBJ2-7, with D unresolved. The receptor was isolated from a man in his late teens or twenties with Graves disease. The CDR3 coding sequence is TGTGCCAGTAGTCAAGAAAACTCCTACGAGCAGTACTTC. As protein: CASSQENSYEQYF.